A single TCR beta chain is shown here with its context. The target antigen is unknown. An oligo carrying a UMI was ligated to the cDNA 3' end. The first PCR ran roughly 4 cycles with an equimolar RC1.1 and RC1.2 beta primer mix. Starting with the second PCR, alpha and beta TCR chains went through separate processing. MiXCR, applied by TCRdb to the UMI-ligation and nested PCR reads, yields one record per CDR3 protein. This table has over 40,000 distinct CDR3 sequences, 9.5% to 13% appearing once. The CDR3 totals 14 residues. Germline CDR1 and CDR2: SGDLS and YYNGEE. The germline V and J ends were trimmed by 3 bases and 1 base, with 11 bases remaining between them. Known numbers of the T cell clone KT2 were added to PBMC. These data belong to a study of quantifying T cell responses using KT2 cells. Overall study context: cDNA was made from DNase-treated RNA using alpha and beta constant primers. Estimated efficiency of the T4 ligation step was above 8.5% under optimum conditions. General observations from the study: KT2 sequences were detected down to about one KT2 cell per 100,000 PBMC.

The origin of this receptor is a human donor. The gene calls are TRBV9 and TRBJ2-7; D is possibly TRBD1 (5 bases). The sequenced sample was PBMCs spiked with cells of the T cell clone KT2. CDR3 DNA sequence: TGTGCCAGCAGCGCAGGGCCTACTTCCTACGAGCAGTACTTC. Translated: CASSAGPTSYEQYF.